This T cell receptor beta chain is drawn from a study of T cell repertoires in cytomegalovirus infection. TCRdb re-called the reads through MiXCR, storing one row per CDR3 protein. The data contain 110,000 to 150,000 distinct CDR3 sequences, about 6.1% of them singletons. V shed 7 bases and J 0 bases; nucleotides not matched to a gene: 6. CDR1 is SQVTM, CDR2 ANQGSEA, per germline. This CDR3 is 14 amino acids long. The sequenced material came from PBMCs. This TCR was recovered from a human donor in good health (CMV status not recorded). Some clones in this sample may be carry-over from other donors' samples. The J gene is TRBJ1-3, the V gene TRBV29-1, with 7 bases identical to TRBD1. In DNA, the CDR3 is TGCAGCGCCCAGACAGGGTTCTCTGGAAACACCATATATTTT. It encodes CSAQTGFSGNTIYF.